Presented here are 16 T cell receptor beta chains from one specimen sequenced in a study of shared clonotypes between healthy human individuals. Profiled with immunoSEQ multiplex PCR; TCRdb holds only in-frame clones, not every one. The repertoire includes around 2.5 million clones, 80% to 95% of them detected once, and 0.36% sits in the top ten. The sample consisted of naive CD4+ T cells from PBMCs. Subset: CD45RA+ positively selected. These receptors were collected from a man between 18 and 29 years old in good health. Some clones in this sample may be carry-over from other donors' samples.

The chain couples TRBV15 to TRBJ2-7; a weak D match, TRBD2 (6 bases). Germline CDR1 LNHNV, CDR2 YYDKDF (reference sequence). With 0 bases removed from V and 6 bases from J, the gap between germline ends came to 15 bases. The CDR3 contains 15 residues. The CDR3 loop reads CATSRDTPTSSEQYF. The CDR3 DNA sequence: TGTGCCACCAGCAGAGATACCCCGACTAGTTCCGAGCAGTACTTC.

The J gene is TRBJ1-4, the V gene TRBV7-9; tentatively, D is TRBD1 (5 bases). Germline CDR1 and CDR2: SEHNR and FQNEAQ (reference sequence). The CDR3 totals 12 residues. Trimming stripped 7 bases from V and 8 bases from J, with 11 bases between. In nucleotides, the CDR3 is TGTGCCAGCAACCCGGGGGGGGAAAAACTGTTTTTT. As protein: CASNPGGEKLFF.

The chain couples TRBV9 to TRBJ2-5, with D perhaps matching TRBD1 (6 bases). The V gene lost 4 bases and the J gene lost 5 bases, with 12 bases spanning the gap. CDR3 length: 13 residues. Germline CDR1 reads SGDLS; CDR2 reads YYNGEE. CDR3 sequence (DNA): TGTGCCAGCAGCTTACAGGGTTCGGAGACCCAGTACTTC. Translated, it gives CASSLQGSETQYF.

V gene TRBV6-1 combines with J gene TRBJ2-6; TRBD1 agrees at 8 bases. The germline CDR1 and CDR2 sequences are MNHNS and SASEGT. V gave up 8 bases and J gave up 1 base; unmatched junction bases: 4. The CDR3 loop spans 15 amino acids. The CDR3 is CASVTGESGANVLTF. Written as DNA, the CDR3 is TGTGCCAGCGTGACAGGGGAGTCTGGGGCCAACGTCCTGACTTTC.

This clone was detected only once. This same CDR3 is encoded by further DNA sequences in the sample. The chain uses TRBV7-9 and TRBJ2-5; 7 bases line up with TRBD2. The CDR3 contains 17 residues. From germline, CDR1 is SEHNR and CDR2 FQNEAQ (reference sequence). V dropped 2 bases and J dropped 0; count of bases not matched to a gene: 9. This chain's CDR3 is CASSLLGAGGYQETQYF. The CDR3 DNA reads as TGTGCCAGCAGCTTACTCGGGGCCGGGGGGTACCAAGAGACCCAGTACTTC.

Concerning this clone itself: This specimen includes other DNA sequences encoding the same CDR3. V and J are TRBV28 and TRBJ1-5; D is possibly TRBD1 (5 bases). The CDR3 has 12 amino acids. Trimming took 7 bases from V and 7 from J, leaving 11 bases between them. Germline V CDR1 and CDR2: MDHEN, SYDVKM. The CDR3 DNA is TGTGCCAGCACGGGGGGGAGGCAGCCCCAGCATTTT. Amino acid sequence: CASTGGRQPQHF. The full variable domain, its missing parts supplied by reference TRBV28 and TRBJ1-5, is DVKVTQSSRYLVKRTGEKVFLECVQDMDHENMFWYRQDPGLGLRLIYFSYDVKMKEKGDIPEGYSVSREKKERFSLILESASTNQTSMYLCASTGGRQPQHFGDGTRLSIL.

This chain joins TRBV2 and TRBJ2-3, with D possibly being TRBD2 (6 bases). CDR1 and CDR2 (germline): SNHLY, FYNNEI. The CDR3 covers 14 residues. V lost 6 bases, J lost 0 bases, and 10 bases lay in between. In nucleotides, the CDR3 is TGTGCCAGCAGAGGAGGGGCAAGCACAGATACGCAGTATTTT. The encoded protein is CASRGGASTDTQYF.

The chain carries TRBV28 and TRBJ1-2; D ambiguous. This CDR3 contains 14 residues. CDR1 and CDR2 from the germline V gene are MDHEN and SYDVKM. V lost 3 bases to trimming and J lost 1 base, with 9 bases between them. The CDR3 is CASSFIVGNYGYTF. CDR3 bases: TGTGCCAGCAGTTTCATAGTAGGTAACTATGGCTACACCTTC.

The gene calls are TRBV19 and TRBJ1-5; TRBD1 matches at 7 bases. CDR1 and CDR2 from the germline V gene are LNHDA and SQIVND (reference sequence). Unmatched junction bases numbered 10, after V lost 5 bases and J lost 0 bases. The CDR3 covers 17 residues. The DNA of the CDR3 is TGTGCCAGTAGTCGGGACAGACCCTTGTATAGCAATCAGCCCCAGCATTTT. This gives the protein CASSRDRPLYSNQPQHF. Together with reference TRBV19 and TRBJ1-5, the CDR3 gives the full variable domain: DGGITQSPKYLFRKEGQNVTLSCEQNLNHDAMYWYRQDPGQGLRLIYYSQIVNDFQKGDIAEGYSVSREKKESFPLTVTSAQKNPTAFYLCASSRDRPLYSNQPQHFGDGTRLSIL.

The chain combines TRBV6-1 with TRBJ1-5; 9 bases map to TRBD1. V gave up 7 bases and J gave up 5 bases; unmatched junction bases: 3. The CDR3 sequence is 13 residues long. Germline CDR1 is MNHNS and CDR2 is SASEGT. This CDR3 is CASNYRGHQPQHF. For the CDR3, the DNA is TGTGCCAGCAACTACAGGGGGCATCAGCCCCAGCATTTT.

The chain joins TRBV4-1 to TRBJ2-7, with TRBD1 as a possible D gene (5 bases). Per germline, CDR1 MGHRA and CDR2 YSYEKL. The CDR3 spans 16 residues. V gave up 1 base and J gave up 0 bases, with 13 bases separating them. The CDR3 DNA reads as TGCGCCAGCAGCCAAGCACTGCCCAGGGACTCCTACGAGCAGTACTTC. Protein sequence: CASSQALPRDSYEQYF.

This sequence joins TRBV2 and TRBJ1-2, with no clear D. V lost 8 bases to trimming and J lost 0 bases, with 10 bases between them. CDR3 length equals 13 residues. Germline loops: CDR1 SNHLY, CDR2 FYNNEI. In nucleotides, the CDR3 is TGTGCCAGCGGATGGGTGACTAACTATGGCTACACCTTC. Translating gives CASGWVTNYGYTF.

With regard to this clone: Other DNA sequences from this sample encode an identical CDR3 as well. This rearrangement joins TRBV29-1 to TRBJ2-2; possible D gene TRBD1, 6 bases. Per germline, CDR1 SQVTM and CDR2 ANQGSEA. The germline V and J ends were trimmed by 6 bases and 1 base, with 12 bases remaining between them. The CDR3 runs to 14 residues. The CDR3, as DNA: TGCAGCGTAACCGGGACATTGAACACCGGGGAGCTGTTTTTT. It codes for CSVTGTLNTGELFF.

V gene TRBV7-8 combines with J gene TRBJ1-2; D is uncertain. Per germline, CDR1 SGHVS and CDR2 FQNEAQ. Trimming removed 1 base from V and 0 bases from J, with 9 bases in between. The CDR3 has 15 residues. CDR3 in amino acids: CASSLVWAANYGYTF. The CDR3 nucleotides are TGTGCCAGCAGCTTAGTCTGGGCAGCTAACTATGGCTACACCTTC. Together with reference TRBV7-8 and TRBJ1-2, the CDR3 gives the full variable domain: GAGVSQSPRYKVAKRGQDVALRCDPISGHVSLFWYQQALGQGPEFLTYFQNEAQLDKSGLPSDRFFAERPEGSVSTLKIQRTQQEDSAVYLCASSLVWAANYGYTFGSGTRLTVV.

V and J are TRBV6-5 and TRBJ1-1; TRBD1 agrees at 9 bases. The trim removed 0 bases at V and 10 bases at J, leaving 9 bases unmatched. The germline gives CDR1 MNHEY, CDR2 SVGAGI. The CDR3 length is 15 residues. The CDR3 DNA reads as TGTGCCAGCAGTTACTCTGCCTCACAGGGGGCAGGAGCTTTCTTT. Translating it yields CASSYSASQGAGAFF.

The chain joins TRBV5-1 to TRBJ2-3; no firm D call. Trimming removed 1 base from V and 2 bases from J, with 11 bases in between. This CDR3 has 15 amino acids. CDR1 is SGHRS, CDR2 YFSETQ, per germline. DNA for the CDR3: TGCGCCAGCAGCTTGTTGCAGCCGATCACAGATACGCAGTATTTT. This sequence encodes CASSLLQPITDTQYF.